These 23 T cell receptor beta chains originate from one sample sequenced in a study of blood T cell repertoires in COVID-19. The method was immunoSEQ multiplex PCR; TCRdb's version includes in-frame clones alone and lacks a portion of them. The sample holds over 250,000 clones; approximately 84% are singletons and the top ten take around 1.6%. Sequences were obtained from peripheral blood. Receptors originate from a human donor with COVID-19, enrolled during active disease. The donor label of this sample is uncertain.

The chain combines TRBV6-5 with TRBJ2-3; 12 bases are shared with TRBD2. Germline CDR1 reads MNHEY; CDR2 reads SVGAGI. With 5 bases clipped from V and 6 bases from J, the junction kept 3 bases outside the gene matches. The CDR3 runs to 14 residues. The CDR3 DNA reads as TGTGCCAGCAGTCCTAGCGGGAGGGAGGATACGCAGTATTTT. It yields the protein CASSPSGREDTQYF.

This chain links TRBV7-9 with TRBJ2-2, with 9 bases fitting TRBD1. CDR1 SEHNR and CDR2 FQNEAQ come from the germline V gene (reference sequence). The V segment lost 5 bases and the J segment 1 base; nucleotides outside the gene matches: 5. This CDR3 has 16 amino acids. CDR3 coding DNA: TGTGCCAGCAGCCGGGGACAGGGACTGAACACCGGGGAGCTGTTTTTT. Protein sequence: CASSRGQGLNTGELFF.

The chain carries TRBV7-2 and TRBJ2-5; D might be TRBD2 (5 bases). Trimming stripped 11 bases from V and 5 bases from J, with 15 bases between. The germline gives CDR1 SGHTA, CDR2 FQGNSA. The CDR3 contains 12 residues. DNA for the CDR3: TGTGCCGAGGGTTTTAATTCGGAGACCCAGTACTTC. The encoded protein is CAEGFNSETQYF.

V and J are TRBV7-3 and TRBJ1-2; 10 positions agree with TRBD1. The CDR3 has 15 amino acids. Germline V CDR1 and CDR2: SGHTA, FQGTGA. The V and J ends lost 5 bases and 5 bases, in that order; junction bases with no gene match: 8. CDR3 nucleotide sequence: TGTGCCAGCAGCAACCCGGGACAGGGGAAATATGGCTACACCTTC. This encodes CASSNPGQGKYGYTF.

This clone turned up a few times. This chain uses TRBV27 with TRBJ1-5, with a possible D match to TRBD1 (6 bases). The CDR3 is 19 residues long. V dropped 5 bases and J dropped 1 base, with 24 bases sitting between them. CDR1 is MNHEY, CDR2 SMNVEV, per germline (reference sequence). The CDR3 DNA reads as TGTGCCAGCAGTCAACTCGGGGACACTCAAGGTAGGAGCAATCAGCCCCAGCATTTT. It translates to CASSQLGDTQGRSNQPQHF.

The chain employs TRBV3-1 (or the pseudogene TRBV3-2) and TRBJ1-2; weak D call: TRBD1 (6 bases). CDR3 length equals 15 residues. Per the germline V gene, CDR1 is LGHDT and CDR2 is YNNKEL (reference sequence). Deletions cut 4 bases from V and 4 bases from J, with 16 bases between. In DNA, the CDR3 is TGTGCCAGCAGCCCCGGACAGCGAATGGTCTATGGCTACACCTTC. This translates into CASSPGQRMVYGYTF.

This chain joins TRBV7-3 and TRBJ1-1; 9 bases match TRBD1. The length of the CDR3 is 14 residues. Germline V gene lookup returns CDR1 SGHTA and CDR2 FQGTGA. The trim removed 11 bases at V and 5 bases at J, leaving 12 bases unmatched. The DNA of the CDR3 is TGTGCCTCGAGGAGGGACAGGGCGGGGACTGAAGCTTTCTTT. Translation: CASRRDRAGTEAFF.

V gene TRBV4-2 combines with J gene TRBJ2-5, with D possibly TRBD1 on 5 matching bases. The germline V gene encodes CDR1 LGHNA and CDR2 YNFKEQ. This CDR3 region has 13 residues. V shed 0 bases and J shed 5 bases, with 7 bases lying between them. This CDR3 reads CASSQEGRETQYF. Here the CDR3 DNA reads TGTGCCAGCAGCCAAGAGGGGCGGGAGACCCAGTACTTC.

The count of this clone is one. The chain combines TRBV5-1 with TRBJ2-3; TRBD2 matches 11 bases. The CDR3 has 16 residues. Germline V gene data show CDR1 as SGHRS and CDR2 as YFSETQ. Unmatched junction bases numbered 5, after V lost 0 bases and J lost 5 bases. As DNA, the CDR3 is TGCGCCAGCAGCTTGGCAACTAGCGGGAGACTAGATACGCAGTATTTT. It specifies CASSLATSGRLDTQYF. Using reference TRBV5-1 and TRBJ2-3 for the parts outside the CDR3, the full variable domain is KAGVTQTPRYLIKTRGQQVTLSCSPISGHRSVSWYQQTPGQGLQFLFEYFSETQRNKGNFPGRFSGRQFSNSRSEMNVSTLELGDSALYLCASSLATSGRLDTQYFGPGTRLTVL.

The J gene is TRBJ2-3, the V gene TRBV2, with TRBD2 as a possible D gene (5 bases). Trimming removed 6 bases at V and 2 bases at J, with 12 bases between. Germline values: CDR1 SNHLY, CDR2 FYNNEI. This CDR3 region has 14 residues. The CDR3 is CASRERPSTDTQYF. In nucleotides, the CDR3 is TGTGCCAGCAGGGAGCGGCCGTCCACAGATACGCAGTATTTT.

The V gene is TRBV6-5, the J gene TRBJ1-4, with 8 bases fitting TRBD1. Germline CDR1 is MNHEY and CDR2 is SVGAGI. The CDR3 is made up of 12 amino acids. CDR3 sequence (DNA): TGTGTCAGGACAGGGAATCATGAAAAACTGTTTTTT. Translated: CVRTGNHEKLFF.

V and J are TRBV6-5 and TRBJ1-1; D is unclear. Deletions cut 11 bases from V and 0 bases from J, with 10 bases between. The germline gives CDR1 MNHEY, CDR2 SVGAGI. The CDR3 contains 12 residues. CDR3 nucleotides: TGTGCCTGTTGGGAGGTGAACACTGAAGCTTTCTTT. This codes for CACWEVNTEAFF.

This chain links TRBV12-3 or TRBV12-4 with TRBJ1-1, with TRBD1 matching 8 bases. J gave up 0 bases and V 10 bases, and 4 bases lay outside the gene matches. The CDR3 spans 13 residues. CDR3 in DNA: TGTGCCACCGGGACAGGTTTGAACACTGAAGCTTTCTTT. Encoded protein: CATGTGLNTEAFF.

This clone has a single count. This sequence joins TRBV28 and TRBJ2-7; possible D gene TRBD1, 5 bases. This CDR3 is 12 amino acids long. V lost 5 bases and J lost 4, with 9 bases in between. Germline-derived CDR1 and CDR2 are MDHEN and SYDVKM. The chain's CDR3 is CASSETAYEQYF. The DNA for the CDR3 is TGTGCCAGCAGTGAGACAGCATACGAGCAGTACTTC.

V and J are TRBV7-2 and TRBJ1-1; TRBD1 aligns across 8 bases. V dropped 4 bases and J dropped 2; count of bases not matched to a gene: 6. Germline-derived CDR1 and CDR2 are SGHTA and FQGNSA. This CDR3 contains 15 residues. CDR3 region: CASSSQTGANTEAFF. CDR3 bases: TGTGCCAGCAGCTCACAGACAGGGGCCAACACTGAAGCTTTCTTT.

The chain carries TRBV20-1 and TRBJ2-1, with 11 positions matching TRBD2. The CDR3 loop spans 14 amino acids. CDR1 is DFQATT and CDR2 is SNEGSKA in the germline V gene (reference sequence). J gave up 7 bases and V 6 bases, and 8 bases lay outside the gene matches. The CDR3 DNA sequence: TGCAGTGCGAGTCTAGCGGGAGGTGGTAATGAGCAGTTCTTC. It codes for CSASLAGGGNEQFF.

V usage is TRBV19 and J usage is TRBJ2-7, with D perhaps TRBD1 (6 bases). The length of the CDR3 is 14 residues. V was shortened by 3 bases and J by 2 bases, with 11 bases between the two germline ends. Per the germline V gene, CDR1 is LNHDA and CDR2 is SQIVND (reference sequence). CDR3 sequence (DNA): TGTGCCAGTAGTATTCGGGACACAGCCTACGAGCAGTACTTC. Amino acid sequence: CASSIRDTAYEQYF.

This chain joins TRBV30 and TRBJ2-7, with 11 bases matching TRBD2. This CDR3 comprises 14 residues. The germline CDR1 and CDR2 sequences are GTSNPN and SVGIG (reference sequence). V was clipped by 5 bases and J by 4 bases; unmatched bases: 7. The CDR3 DNA is TGTGCCTGGGGTAGCGGGGGGGGCCCTTACGAGCAGTACTTC. It encodes CAWGSGGGPYEQYF.

The chain joins TRBV12-3 or TRBV12-4 to TRBJ1-2, with 8 nucleotides matching TRBD1. The J segment lost 3 bases and the V segment lost 6 bases, leaving 3 bases of the junction unmatched. The CDR3 covers 13 residues. The CDR3 DNA reads TGTGCCAGCAGCCTGACAGGGGACTATGGCTACACCTTC. The encoded protein is CASSLTGDYGYTF.

Only a few counts were recorded for this clone. The chain combines TRBV4-1 with TRBJ2-1, with a weak D call TRBD2 (5 bases). Looked up from germline, CDR1 is MGHRA and CDR2 is YSYEKL. The V and J ends lost 1 base and 11 bases respectively, with 9 bases between them. This CDR3 is 12 amino acids long. CDR3 sequence (DNA): TGCGCCAGCAGCCAAGTGAGGGCGCAGCAGTTCTTC. Translated: CASSQVRAQQFF.

This clone was detected once. This chain uses TRBV19 with TRBJ1-2, with D tentatively TRBD1 (5 bases). Germline CDR1 LNHDA, CDR2 SQIVND (reference sequence). The V gene lost 7 bases and the J gene lost 2 bases, with 23 bases spanning the gap. The CDR3 runs 17 residues. CDR3 bases: TGTGCCAGTACCCAGGGAACACTTACTCCTTCAAACTATGGCTACACCTTC. As protein: CASTQGTLTPSNYGYTF.

The J gene is TRBJ1-2, the V gene TRBV2, with 11 bases matching TRBD1. With 7 bases clipped from V and 5 bases from J, the junction kept 9 bases outside the gene matches. Germline V gene data show CDR1 as SNHLY and CDR2 as FYNNEI. The CDR3 loop spans 15 amino acids. CDR3 bases: TGTGCCAGCAAGCCGGGACAGGGGGTTCATTATGGCTACACCTTC. Protein sequence: CASKPGQGVHYGYTF.

This chain connects TRBV11-3 to TRBJ2-5, with D maybe TRBD2 (6 bases). The germline CDR1 and CDR2 sequences are SGHNT and YENEEA. V was pared by 5 bases and J by 7 bases, with 20 bases between. The CDR3 is made up of 15 amino acids. The CDR3: CASSPRDSRGGTQYF. The CDR3 nucleotides are TGTGCCAGCAGCCCAAGGGACTCGAGGGGCGGGACCCAGTACTTC.